This T cell receptor beta chain was documented in a study of Graves' ophthalmopathy and Graves' hyperthyroidism. CDR3 regions of TCR beta were amplified from RNA transcripts. First-round RT-PCR relied on HTBI primers, and a second-round multiplex PCR came next. TCRdb reanalysed the multiplex PCR reads using MiXCR and keeps one entry per CDR3 protein. The repertoire consists of approximately 460,000 distinct CDR3 sequences, with roughly 14% occurring once and the leading ten covering about 9.4%. This clonotype has at least ten counts. Germline loops: CDR1 MNHEY, CDR2 SMNVEV (reference sequence). The CDR3 totals 14 residues. V was pared by 3 bases and J by 2 bases, with 10 bases between. PBMCs originated in under 13 ml of fresh peripheral blood.

This chain uses TRBV27 with TRBJ2-5; tentatively, D is TRBD2 (6 bases). The receptor was isolated from a woman in her 30s with Graves' ophthalmopathy. The sample taken for sequencing was blood. The CDR3 nucleotides are TGTGCCAGCAGTTTCTCTAGCGCGCAAGAGACCCAGTACTTC. As protein: CASSFSSAQETQYF.